The 19 T cell receptor beta chains listed next were all sequenced from one sample in a study of cytomegalovirus exposure and HLA in healthy donors. Sequencing was performed with immunoSEQ multiplex PCR; in TCRdb, only in-frame clones are kept and a portion is missing. The sample has about 73,000 clones; around 90% are singletons. Sequenced input: PBMCs. Every receptor here comes from a woman younger than 35 in good health and CMV-seropositive.

J is TRBJ2-7 and V is TRBV28, with D tentatively TRBD1 (5 bases). Trimming removed 5 bases from V and 0 bases from J, with 17 bases in between. The CDR3 sequence is 16 residues long. The V gene's germline CDR1 is MDHEN and CDR2 SYDVKM. CDR3 coding DNA: TGTGCCAGCAGTATTCAGGGTCGTGGGCCCTCCTACGAGCAGTACTTC. This encodes CASSIQGRGPSYEQYF.

The CDR3 bases are TGTGCCTGGAGTGTATCGGACAGGGCGATGGGCAATCAGCCCCAGCATTTT. The encoded protein is CAWSVSDRAMGNQPQHF. This chain joins TRBV30 and TRBJ1-5, with 8 bases that match TRBD1. Germline assignment: CDR1 GTSNPN and CDR2 SVGIG (reference sequence). The CDR3 sequence is 17 residues long. Trimming removed 0 bases from V and 2 bases from J; junction bases left unmatched: 9.

This clone was recorded only once. V gene TRBV5-1 combines with J gene TRBJ1-1; 8 bases map to TRBD1. The CDR3 extends over 13 amino acids. In germline, CDR1 is SGHRS, CDR2 YFSETQ. V trimming: 3 bases; J trimming: 7 bases; junction bases outside the gene matches: 5. Written as DNA, the CDR3 is TGCGCCAGCAGCTGGTCAGGGGGCGGTGAAGCTTTCTTT. Translating gives CASSWSGGGEAFF.

The chain joins TRBV18 to TRBJ2-1; D may be TRBD2 (5 bases). Trimming cost V 4 bases and J 5 bases, with 15 bases left between them. CDR3 size: 15 residues. CDR1 and CDR2 from the germline V gene are KGHSH and LQKENI. Here the CDR3 DNA reads TGTGCCAGCTCACTGGATCTCGGTAGCGACAATGAGCAGTTCTTC. This codes for CASSLDLGSDNEQFF. Full variable domain (missing parts from reference TRBV18 and TRBJ2-1): NAGVMQNPRHLVRRRGQEARLRCSPMKGHSHVYWYRQLPEEGLKFMVYLQKENIIDESGMPKERFSAEFPKEGPSILRIQQVVRGDSAAYFCASSLDLGSDNEQFFGPGTRLTVL.

The rearrangement links TRBV4-1 to TRBJ2-2; TRBD2 is a possible D gene (6 bases). V was pared by 5 bases and J by 7 bases, with 17 bases between. Germline values: CDR1 MGHRA, CDR2 YSYEKL. The CDR3 is 15 residues long. This chain's CDR3 is CASSSEGMGVGELFF. The CDR3 nucleotides are TGCGCCAGCAGCTCGGAGGGTATGGGCGTCGGGGAGCTGTTTTTT.

The chain links TRBV2 to TRBJ2-7, with a possible D match to TRBD2 (5 bases). CDR1 is SNHLY and CDR2 is FYNNEI in the germline V gene. The CDR3 covers 14 residues. Trimming shortened V by 5 bases and J by 12 bases, and 23 bases separated the two germline ends. The CDR3 sequence is CASSMRTAHGHLYF. As DNA, the CDR3 is TGTGCCAGCAGTATGAGGACTGCTCACGGTCACCTGTACTTC.

This clone showed up just a few times. This chain connects TRBV27 to TRBJ2-7, with 9 bases matching TRBD1. The CDR3 totals 14 residues. Germline V gene data show CDR1 as MNHEY and CDR2 as SMNVEV (reference sequence). V dropped 0 bases and J dropped 5; count of bases not matched to a gene: 2. Written as DNA, the CDR3 is TGTGCCAGCAGTTTATCACAGGGGGCGGACGAGCAGTACTTC. This gives the protein CASSLSQGADEQYF.

CDR3 amino acids: CASSPQGQFYTF. CDR3 sequence (DNA): TGTGCCAGCAGCCCACAGGGACAGTTCTACACCTTC. The chain employs TRBV11-2 and TRBJ1-2; 7 nucleotides line up with TRBD1. The junction had 7 bases not matched to a gene; V was cut back by 5 bases and J by 10 bases. The CDR3 contains 12 residues. Germline V gives CDR1 SGHAT, CDR2 FQNNGV.

This clone was observed once. CDR3 sequence reads: CASSLYRETQYF. The DNA of the CDR3 is TGTGCCAGCAGCTTGTATAGAGAGACCCAGTACTTC. The genes are TRBV5-6 and TRBJ2-5; D call uncertain. Trimming took off 1 base at V and 4 bases at J, with 5 bases between the two ends. Germline assignment: CDR1 SGHDT and CDR2 YYEEEE. The CDR3 length is 12 residues.

The chain employs TRBV19 and TRBJ1-2, with no clear D. The CDR3 runs to 15 residues. CDR1 and CDR2 (germline): LNHDA, SQIVND (reference sequence). V lost 3 bases and J 8 bases, leaving 19 bases between the germline ends. The CDR3 DNA follows: TGTGCCAGTAGTATCTCAAGTTCCGGGAAGTACGGCTACACCTTC. Encoded protein: CASSISSSGKYGYTF.

This chain links TRBV7-2 with TRBJ2-2; maybe TRBD1 (5 bases). This CDR3 has 16 residues. The ends were cut back, 5 bases at V and 1 base at J, with 14 bases in the middle. Germline CDR1 and CDR2: SGHTA and FQGNSA. CDR3 loop: CASSTKQVMNTGELFF. The CDR3 region has the DNA TGTGCCAGCAGCACAAAACAGGTCATGAACACCGGGGAGCTGTTTTTT.

The chain joins TRBV10-2 to TRBJ1-5; perhaps TRBD1 as D (5 bases). The germline CDR1 and CDR2 sequences are WSHSY and SAAADI. Between the trimmed V and J ends, which lost 3 bases and 0 bases, there was a span of 6 bases. The CDR3 length is 14 residues. In DNA, the CDR3 is TGCGCCAGCAGTGAAAGGGGTAGCAATCAGCCCCAGCATTTT. The encoded protein is CASSERGSNQPQHF.

The V call is TRBV15, the J call TRBJ2-7; D is possibly TRBD1 (5 bases). The germline CDR1 and CDR2 sequences are LNHNV and YYDKDF (reference sequence). The CDR3 sequence is 13 residues long. Trimming pared 3 bases from V and 3 bases from J, leaving 9 bases between. The CDR3 bases are TGTGCCACCAGCAGGTCGACAGTCTACGAGCAGTACTTC. This codes for CATSRSTVYEQYF.

This chain links TRBV27 with TRBJ2-3; no clear D. Trimming pared 4 bases from V and 2 bases from J, leaving 7 bases between. The CDR3 contains 13 residues. In germline, CDR1 is MNHEY, CDR2 SMNVEV (reference sequence). The CDR3 coding sequence is TGTGCCAGCAGTTGGAGCATCACAGATACGCAGTATTTT. It encodes CASSWSITDTQYF.

The chain couples TRBV9 to TRBJ2-1; 12 bases are shared with TRBD2. V shed 3 bases, J shed 4 bases, and the junction held 5 bases outside the gene matches. CDR3 length: 16 residues. Germline V CDR1 and CDR2: SGDLS, YYNGEE. The CDR3 spells CASSGTSGKSYNEQFF. CDR3 nucleotides: TGTGCCAGCAGCGGGACTAGCGGGAAATCGTACAATGAGCAGTTCTTC.

The CDR3 nucleotides are TGTGCCAGCAGCTTAGAGGACAGGATATACGAGCAGTACTTC. This encodes CASSLEDRIYEQYF. The chain couples TRBV13 to TRBJ2-5, with TRBD1 identical over 7 bases. The end of the DNA is better explained by TRBJ2-7, so the J call may be wrong. CDR1 PRHDT and CDR2 FYEKMQ come from the germline V gene (reference sequence). CDR3 size: 14 residues.

The chain recombines TRBV2 with TRBJ2-1, with D possibly matching TRBD1 (6 bases). V was trimmed by 6 bases and J by 4 bases, leaving 16 bases between them. CDR1 and CDR2 from the germline V gene are SNHLY and FYNNEI. The CDR3 covers 15 residues. CDR3 region: CASSQRDNQYNEQFF. The DNA for the CDR3 is TGTGCCAGCAGCCAACGGGACAACCAATACAATGAGCAGTTCTTC.

This chain joins TRBV19 and TRBJ2-1; 9 bases agree with TRBD1. This CDR3 contains 15 residues. V was pared by 4 bases and J by 4 bases, with 5 bases of the junction left unmatched. Germline-derived CDR1 and CDR2 are LNHDA and SQIVND (reference sequence). The CDR3 loop reads CASSKGTGPYNEQFF. CDR3 bases: TGTGCCAGTAGTAAGGGGACAGGGCCTTACAATGAGCAGTTCTTC. The variable domain in full, with the rest retrieved from reference TRBV19 and TRBJ2-1, is DGGITQSPKYLFRKEGQNVTLSCEQNLNHDAMYWYRQDPGQGLRLIYYSQIVNDFQKGDIAEGYSVSREKKESFPLTVTSAQKNPTAFYLCASSKGTGPYNEQFFGPGTRLTVL.

CDR3 coding DNA: TGCGCCAGCAGCTTGGTGGGGGGCAAAAACATTCAGTACTTC. This codes for CASSLVGGKNIQYF. This chain links TRBV5-1 with TRBJ2-4, with TRBD2 as a possible D gene (6 bases). The CDR3 length is 14 residues. CDR1 is SGHRS, CDR2 YFSETQ, per germline. V was cut by 0 bases and J by 3 bases, with 7 bases left in between.